This T cell receptor (beta chain) was sequenced for a study of blood T cell repertoires in COVID-19. Study overall: COVID-19 samples from acute and convalescent phases originated in the United States, Italy and Spain. PBMCs, B-cell-depleted T cells, or T cells were the source of the cDNA or gDNA that made up the material.

Clones were read by immunoSEQ multiplex PCR, and TCRdb kept only the in-frame ones, dropping some. This table has about 480,000 clones, roughly 85% appearing once. The CDR3 has 13 amino acids. V was pared by 6 bases and J by 6 bases, with 13 bases between. Germline-derived CDR1 and CDR2 are SGHRS and YFSETQ. Cohorts were determined from participant-reported clinical history. The sample comprised PBMCs or T cells enriched from blood (not recorded which). V usage is TRBV5-1 and J usage is TRBJ2-1; TRBD2 is a possible D gene (7 bases). The TCR sequence derives from a woman aged 18-29 years with acute COVID-19. DNA for the CDR3: TGCGCCAGCACGGTGGGGGGGCTCAATGAGCAGTTCTTC. Residues: CASTVGGLNEQFF.